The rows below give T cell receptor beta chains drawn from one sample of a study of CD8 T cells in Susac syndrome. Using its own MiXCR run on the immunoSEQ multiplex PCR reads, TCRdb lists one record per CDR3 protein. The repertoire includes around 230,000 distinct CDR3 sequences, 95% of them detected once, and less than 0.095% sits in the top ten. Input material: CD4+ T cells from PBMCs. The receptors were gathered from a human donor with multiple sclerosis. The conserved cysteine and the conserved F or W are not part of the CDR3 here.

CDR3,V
ASSRGLAGADQETQY,TRBV3-1
ASTTGRGNQPQH,TRBV12-3/TRBV12-4
AITGTIGTDTQY,TRBV10-3
ASSPGQVGGYT,TRBV12-3/TRBV12-4
ASSYSGRDNEQF,TRBV19
ASSKGRAEAF,TRBV6-5
ASTYRENYGYT,TRBV6-6
ASSENRQQPQH,TRBV7-9
ASSTSGTAQH,TRBV27
ASSHGLRGERGRHNEQF,TRBV4-1
SARAAGGQNNQPQH,TRBV20-1
ASNDRVGSPLH,TRBV7-2
ASSRPKEYTEAF,TRBV7-9
SALGEGKNVLT,TRBV20-1
ASSLGRRGGRSWYNEQF,TRBV12-3/TRBV12-4